What follows describes a single T cell receptor (beta chain). Its antigen is unknown. The record originates from a study of blood T cells in healthy people across ages. Overall study findings and caveats: When set beside aged donors, long-lived donors presented more naive CD4+ cells and higher diversity.

Peripheral blood was drawn, about 10 milliliters per donor. The study isolated at least 6.5 million PBMCs from each sample. This CDR3 has 15 amino acids. Germline CDR1 MNHEY, CDR2 SVGEGT. V was clipped by 6 bases and J by 4 bases; unmatched bases: 8. Through a sample-barcoded 5' primer and a J-beta primer mix, a second PCR was run for roughly 7 to 11 cycles. MiXCR was run by TCRdb on the 5' RACE reads, yielding one entry per CDR3 protein. The sample lists more than 800,000 distinct CDR3 sequences; 29% were seen once. The source of this sequence is a woman older than 75 in good health. The chain recombines TRBV6-2 or TRBV6-3 with TRBJ2-2; 7 nucleotides match TRBD2. The sequenced material came from blood. CDR3 loop: CASRVVGGSTGELFF. The CDR3 DNA is TGTGCCAGCAGAGTTGTGGGGGGGAGCACCGGGGAGCTGTTTTTT.